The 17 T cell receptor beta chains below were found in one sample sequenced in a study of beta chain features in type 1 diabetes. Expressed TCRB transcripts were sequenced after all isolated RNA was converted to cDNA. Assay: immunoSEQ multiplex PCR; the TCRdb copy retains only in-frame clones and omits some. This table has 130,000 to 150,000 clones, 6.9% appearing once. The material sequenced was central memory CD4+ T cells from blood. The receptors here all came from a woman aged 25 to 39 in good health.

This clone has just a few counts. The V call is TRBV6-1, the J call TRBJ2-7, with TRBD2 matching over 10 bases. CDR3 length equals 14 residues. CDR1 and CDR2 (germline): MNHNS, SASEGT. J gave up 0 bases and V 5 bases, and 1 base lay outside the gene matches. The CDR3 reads CASSPSGSSYEQYF. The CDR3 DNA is TGTGCCAGCAGTCCTAGCGGGAGCTCCTACGAGCAGTACTTC.

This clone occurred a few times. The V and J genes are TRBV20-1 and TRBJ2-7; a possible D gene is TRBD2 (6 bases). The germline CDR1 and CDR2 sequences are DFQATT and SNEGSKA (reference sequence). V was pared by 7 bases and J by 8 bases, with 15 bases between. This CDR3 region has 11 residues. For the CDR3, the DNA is TGCAGTGTTCTCGCGGGACGCCAGCAGTACTTC. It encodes CSVLAGRQQYF.

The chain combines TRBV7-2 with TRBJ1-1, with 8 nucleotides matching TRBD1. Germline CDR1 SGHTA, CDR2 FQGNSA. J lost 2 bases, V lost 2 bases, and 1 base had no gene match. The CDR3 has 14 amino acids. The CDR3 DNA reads TGTGCCAGCAGCTTACAGGGGGCAAACACTGAAGCTTTCTTT. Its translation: CASSLQGANTEAFF.

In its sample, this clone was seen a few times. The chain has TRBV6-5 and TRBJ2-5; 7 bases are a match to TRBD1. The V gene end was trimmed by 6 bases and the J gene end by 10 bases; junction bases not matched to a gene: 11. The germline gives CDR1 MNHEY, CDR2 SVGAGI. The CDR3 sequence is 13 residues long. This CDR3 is CASRGQVPPDQYF. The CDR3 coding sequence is TGTGCCAGCAGAGGACAGGTTCCCCCGGACCAGTACTTC.

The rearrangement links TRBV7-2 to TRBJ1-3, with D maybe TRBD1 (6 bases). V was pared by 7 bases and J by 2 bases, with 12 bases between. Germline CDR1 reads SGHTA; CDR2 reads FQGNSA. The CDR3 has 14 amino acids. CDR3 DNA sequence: TGTGCCAGCATGAGGGGGGGGCCTGGAAACACCATATATTTT. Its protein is CASMRGGPGNTIYF.

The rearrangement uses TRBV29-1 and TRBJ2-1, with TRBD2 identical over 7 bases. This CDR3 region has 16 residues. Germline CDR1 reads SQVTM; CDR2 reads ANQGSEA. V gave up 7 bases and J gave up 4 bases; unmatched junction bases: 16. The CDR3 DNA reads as TGCAGCGCGAACCTCCTTTCACTAGCGCAATACAATGAGCAGTTCTTC. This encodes CSANLLSLAQYNEQFF.

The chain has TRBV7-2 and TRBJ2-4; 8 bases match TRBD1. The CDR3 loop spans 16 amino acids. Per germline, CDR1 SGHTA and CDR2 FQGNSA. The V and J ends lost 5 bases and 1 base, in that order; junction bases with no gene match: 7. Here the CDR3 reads CASSQPTGEAKNIQYF. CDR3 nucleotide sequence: TGTGCCAGCAGCCAACCGACAGGGGAGGCCAAAAACATTCAGTACTTC.

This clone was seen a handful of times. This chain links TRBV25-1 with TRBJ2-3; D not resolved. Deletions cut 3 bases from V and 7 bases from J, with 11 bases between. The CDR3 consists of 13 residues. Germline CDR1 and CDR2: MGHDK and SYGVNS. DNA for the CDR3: TGTGCCAGCAGTGATCCCCCCTTCTATACGCAGTATTTT. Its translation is CASSDPPFYTQYF.

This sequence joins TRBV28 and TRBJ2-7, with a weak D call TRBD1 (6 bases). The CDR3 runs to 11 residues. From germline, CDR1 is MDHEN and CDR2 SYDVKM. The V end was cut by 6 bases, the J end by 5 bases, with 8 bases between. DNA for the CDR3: TGTGCCAGCAGCGGACAGCACGAGCAGTACTTC. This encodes CASSGQHEQYF. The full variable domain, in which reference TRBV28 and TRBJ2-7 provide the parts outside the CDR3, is DVKVTQSSRYLVKRTGEKVFLECVQDMDHENMFWYRQDPGLGLRLIYFSYDVKMKEKGDIPEGYSVSREKKERFSLILESASTNQTSMYLCASSGQHEQYFGPGTRLTVT.

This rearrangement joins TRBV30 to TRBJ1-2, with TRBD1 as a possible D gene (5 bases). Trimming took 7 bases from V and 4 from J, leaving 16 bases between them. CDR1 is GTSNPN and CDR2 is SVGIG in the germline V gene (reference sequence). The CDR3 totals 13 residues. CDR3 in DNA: TGTGCCTCAAATCCCCAGGGAGGCTATGGCTACACCTTC. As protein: CASNPQGGYGYTF.

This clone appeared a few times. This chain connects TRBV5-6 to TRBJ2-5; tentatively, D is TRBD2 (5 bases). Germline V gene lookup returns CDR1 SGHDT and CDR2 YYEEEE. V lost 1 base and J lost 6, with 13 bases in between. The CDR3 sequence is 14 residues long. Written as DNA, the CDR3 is TGTGCCAGCAGCTTGAAAGAGGGTCGGAAGACCCAGTACTTC. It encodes CASSLKEGRKTQYF.

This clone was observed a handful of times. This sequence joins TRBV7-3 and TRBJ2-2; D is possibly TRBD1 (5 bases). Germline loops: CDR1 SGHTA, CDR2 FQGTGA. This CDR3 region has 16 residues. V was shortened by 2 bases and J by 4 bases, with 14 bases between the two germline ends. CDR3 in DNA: TGTGCCAGCAGCTTACAGTCAGGGATAATCACCGGGGAGCTGTTTTTT. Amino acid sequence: CASSLQSGIITGELFF.

CDR3 coding DNA: TGTGCCAGCAGCTTTGTCGATGAGCAGTTCTTC. Translating it yields CASSFVDEQFF. The chain carries TRBV7-8 and TRBJ2-1, with no clear D. The CDR3 is 11 amino acids. Per the germline V gene, CDR1 is SGHVS and CDR2 is FQNEAQ. The germline V and J ends were trimmed by 3 bases and 8 bases, with 5 bases remaining between them.

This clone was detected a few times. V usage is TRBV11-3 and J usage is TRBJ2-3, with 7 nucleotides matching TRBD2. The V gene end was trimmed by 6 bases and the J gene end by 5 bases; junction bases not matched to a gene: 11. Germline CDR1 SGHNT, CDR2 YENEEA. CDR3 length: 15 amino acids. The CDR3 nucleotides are TGTGCCAGCAGAAGGTTGGCGGGAGTTCTAGATACGCAGTATTTT. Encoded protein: CASRRLAGVLDTQYF. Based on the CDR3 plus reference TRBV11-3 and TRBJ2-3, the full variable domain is EAGVVQSPRYKIIEKKQPVAFWCNPISGHNTLYWYLQNLGQGPELLIRYENEEAVDDSQLPKDRFSAERLKGVDSTLKIQPAELGDSAVYLCASRRLAGVLDTQYFGPGTRLTVL.

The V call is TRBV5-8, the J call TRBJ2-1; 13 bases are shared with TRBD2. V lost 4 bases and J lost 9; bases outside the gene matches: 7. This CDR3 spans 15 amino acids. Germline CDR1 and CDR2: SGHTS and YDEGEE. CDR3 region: CASSVRTSGSSEQFF. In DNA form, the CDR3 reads TGTGCCAGCAGCGTCCGGACTAGCGGGAGTAGTGAGCAGTTCTTC. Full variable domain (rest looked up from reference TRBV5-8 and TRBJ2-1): EAGVTQSPTHLIKTRGQQATLRCSPISGHTSVYWYQQALGLGLQFLLWYDEGEERNRGNFPPRFSGRQFPNYSSELNVNALELEDSALYLCASSVRTSGSSEQFFGPGTRLTVL.

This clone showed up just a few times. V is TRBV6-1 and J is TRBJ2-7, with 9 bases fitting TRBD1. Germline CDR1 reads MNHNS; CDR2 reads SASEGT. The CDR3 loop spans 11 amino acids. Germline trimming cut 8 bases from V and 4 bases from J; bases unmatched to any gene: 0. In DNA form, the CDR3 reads TGTGCCAGCGGACAGGGGTACGAGCAGTACTTC. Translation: CASGQGYEQYF.

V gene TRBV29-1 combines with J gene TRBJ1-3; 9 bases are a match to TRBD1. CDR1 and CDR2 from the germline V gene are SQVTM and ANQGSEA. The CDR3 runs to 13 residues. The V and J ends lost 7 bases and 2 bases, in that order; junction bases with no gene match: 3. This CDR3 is CSARTGAGNTIYF. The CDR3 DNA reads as TGCAGCGCCAGGACAGGGGCTGGAAACACCATATATTTT.